The present T cell receptor (beta chain) was sequenced within a study of CD8 T cells in ankylosing spondylitis. Overall study results and limits: A subset of motif variants has previously been described in the synovial fluid and blood of reactive arthritis. The study identified a TCR beta motif of eight highly homologous variants that appeared characteristic of ankylosing spondylitis blood. Within peripheral blood, clones linked to disease were CD8+ and relatively rare.

Libraries for TCR beta were made by quantitative 5'-RACE with molecular barcodes. MiXCR, applied by TCRdb to the 5' RACE reads, yields one record per CDR3 protein. The sample shows tens of thousands of distinct CDR3 sequences, just under 9% of them seen only once. With respect to this clonotype: Its antigen is as yet unknown.

V gave up 5 bases and J gave up 5 bases, with 7 bases separating them. This CDR3 spans 12 amino acids. The chain is built from TRBV12-3 or TRBV12-4 and TRBJ2-4, with D possibly TRBD2 on 6 matching bases. Input material: blood, either unsorted or a sorted T cell fraction (not recorded which). This clonotype originated in a male donor with ankylosing spondylitis. Here the CDR3 DNA reads TGTGCCAGCAGTCGGAGGGAAAACATTCAGTACTTC. Its translation is CASSRRENIQYF.